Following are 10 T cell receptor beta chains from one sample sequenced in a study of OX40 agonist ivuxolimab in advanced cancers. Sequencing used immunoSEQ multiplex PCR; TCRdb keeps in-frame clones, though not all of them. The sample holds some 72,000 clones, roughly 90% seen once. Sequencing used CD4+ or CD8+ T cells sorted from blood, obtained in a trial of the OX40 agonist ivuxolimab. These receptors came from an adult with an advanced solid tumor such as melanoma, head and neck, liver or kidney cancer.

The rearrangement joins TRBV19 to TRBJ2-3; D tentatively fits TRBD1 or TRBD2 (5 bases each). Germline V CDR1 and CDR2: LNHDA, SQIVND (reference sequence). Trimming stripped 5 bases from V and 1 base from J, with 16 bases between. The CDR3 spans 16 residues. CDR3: CASSPGRGEGTDTQYF. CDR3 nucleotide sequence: TGTGCCAGTAGTCCAGGAAGGGGAGAGGGCACAGATACGCAGTATTTT.

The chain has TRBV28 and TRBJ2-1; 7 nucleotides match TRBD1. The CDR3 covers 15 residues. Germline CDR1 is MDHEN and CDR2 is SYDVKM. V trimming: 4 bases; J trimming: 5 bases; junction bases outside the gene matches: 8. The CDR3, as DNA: TGTGCCAGCAGTTCTACAGGGGAACCAAACAATGAGCAGTTCTTC. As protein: CASSSTGEPNNEQFF.

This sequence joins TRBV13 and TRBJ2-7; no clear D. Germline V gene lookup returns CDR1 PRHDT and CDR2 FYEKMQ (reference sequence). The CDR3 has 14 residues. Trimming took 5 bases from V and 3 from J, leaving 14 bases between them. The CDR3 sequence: CASSGQVRGYEQYF. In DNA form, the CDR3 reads TGTGCCAGCAGCGGTCAGGTTAGAGGCTACGAGCAGTACTTC.

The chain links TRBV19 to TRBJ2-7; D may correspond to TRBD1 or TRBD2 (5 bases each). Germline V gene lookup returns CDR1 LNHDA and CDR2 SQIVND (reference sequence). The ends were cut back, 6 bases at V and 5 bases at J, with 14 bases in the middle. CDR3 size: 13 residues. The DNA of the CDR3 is TGTGCCAGTAGCCCTCCCGGGACCGACGAGCAGTACTTC. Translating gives CASSPPGTDEQYF. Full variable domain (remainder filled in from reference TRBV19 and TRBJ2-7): DGGITQSPKYLFRKEGQNVTLSCEQNLNHDAMYWYRQDPGQGLRLIYYSQIVNDFQKGDIAEGYSVSREKKESFPLTVTSAQKNPTAFYLCASSPPGTDEQYFGPGTRLTVT.

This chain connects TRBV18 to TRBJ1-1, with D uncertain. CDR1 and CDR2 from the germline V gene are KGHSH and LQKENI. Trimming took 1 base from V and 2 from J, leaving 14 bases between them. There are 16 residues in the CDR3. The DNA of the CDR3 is TGTGCCAGCTCACCACGTGTGACGCGGCGAAACACTGAAGCTTTCTTT. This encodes CASSPRVTRRNTEAFF.

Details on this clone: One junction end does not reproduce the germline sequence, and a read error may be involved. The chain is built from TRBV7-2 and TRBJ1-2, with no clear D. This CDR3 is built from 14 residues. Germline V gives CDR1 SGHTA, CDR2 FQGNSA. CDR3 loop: CASTLPGESYGYTF. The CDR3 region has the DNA TGTGCCAGCACCTTACCAGGCGAATCTTATGGCTACACCTTC.

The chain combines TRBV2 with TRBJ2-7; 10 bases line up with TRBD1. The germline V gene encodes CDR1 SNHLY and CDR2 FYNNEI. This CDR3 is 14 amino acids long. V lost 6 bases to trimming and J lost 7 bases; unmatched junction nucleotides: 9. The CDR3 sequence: CASRMTGGASEQYF. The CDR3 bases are TGTGCCAGCAGGATGACAGGGGGCGCAAGTGAGCAGTACTTC. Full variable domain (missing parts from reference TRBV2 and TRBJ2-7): EPEVTQTPSHQVTQMGQEVILRCVPISNHLYFYWYRQILGQKVEFLVSFYNNEISEKSEIFDDQFSVERPDGSNFTLKIRSTKLEDSAMYFCASRMTGGASEQYFGPGTRLTVT.

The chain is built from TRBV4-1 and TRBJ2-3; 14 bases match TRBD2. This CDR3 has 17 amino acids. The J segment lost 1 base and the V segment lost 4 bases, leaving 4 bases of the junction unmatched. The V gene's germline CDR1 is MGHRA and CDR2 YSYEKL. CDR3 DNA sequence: TGCGCCAGCAGCCTTGGACTAGCGGGAGGTGGCACAGATACGCAGTATTTT. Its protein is CASSLGLAGGGTDTQYF.

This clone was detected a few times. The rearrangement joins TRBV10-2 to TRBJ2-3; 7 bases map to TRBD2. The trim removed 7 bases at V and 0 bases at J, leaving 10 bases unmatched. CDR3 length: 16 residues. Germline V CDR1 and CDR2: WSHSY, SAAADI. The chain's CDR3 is CASTASGRLSTDTQYF. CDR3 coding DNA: TGCGCCAGCACGGCTAGCGGACGGCTAAGCACAGATACGCAGTATTTT.

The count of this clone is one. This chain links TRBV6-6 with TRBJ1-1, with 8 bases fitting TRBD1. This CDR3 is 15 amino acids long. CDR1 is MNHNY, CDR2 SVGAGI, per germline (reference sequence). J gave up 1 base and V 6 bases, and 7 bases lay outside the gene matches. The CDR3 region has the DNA TGTGCCAGCAGAACCTCGACAGGGGCGAACACTGAAGCTTTCTTT. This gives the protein CASRTSTGANTEAFF.